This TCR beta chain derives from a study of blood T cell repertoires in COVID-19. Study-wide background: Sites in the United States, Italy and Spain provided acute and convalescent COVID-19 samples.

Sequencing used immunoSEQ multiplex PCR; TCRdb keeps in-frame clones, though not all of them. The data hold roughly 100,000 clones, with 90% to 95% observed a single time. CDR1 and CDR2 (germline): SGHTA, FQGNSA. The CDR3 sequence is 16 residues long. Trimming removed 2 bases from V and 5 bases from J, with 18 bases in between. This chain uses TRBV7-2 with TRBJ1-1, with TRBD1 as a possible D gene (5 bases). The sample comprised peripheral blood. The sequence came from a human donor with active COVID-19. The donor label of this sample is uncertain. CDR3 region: CASSLWPGPRGTEAFF. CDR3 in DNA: TGTGCCAGCAGCTTATGGCCAGGTCCCCGGGGGACTGAAGCTTTCTTT.